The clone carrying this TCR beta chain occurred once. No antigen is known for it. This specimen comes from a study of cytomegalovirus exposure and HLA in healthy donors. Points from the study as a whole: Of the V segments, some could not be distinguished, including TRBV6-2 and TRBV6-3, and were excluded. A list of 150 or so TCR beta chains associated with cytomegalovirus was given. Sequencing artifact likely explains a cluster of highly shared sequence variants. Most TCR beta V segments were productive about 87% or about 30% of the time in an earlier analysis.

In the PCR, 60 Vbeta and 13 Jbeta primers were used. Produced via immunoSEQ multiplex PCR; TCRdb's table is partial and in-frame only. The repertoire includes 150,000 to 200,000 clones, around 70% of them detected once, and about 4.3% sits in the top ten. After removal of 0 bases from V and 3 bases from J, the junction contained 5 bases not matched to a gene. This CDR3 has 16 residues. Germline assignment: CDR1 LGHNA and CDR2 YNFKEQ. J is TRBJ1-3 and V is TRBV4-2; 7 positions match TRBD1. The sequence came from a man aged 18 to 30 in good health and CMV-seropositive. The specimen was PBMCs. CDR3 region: CASSQDQGDLGNTIYF. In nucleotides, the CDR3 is TGTGCCAGCAGCCAAGATCAGGGGGACCTTGGAAACACCATATATTTT.